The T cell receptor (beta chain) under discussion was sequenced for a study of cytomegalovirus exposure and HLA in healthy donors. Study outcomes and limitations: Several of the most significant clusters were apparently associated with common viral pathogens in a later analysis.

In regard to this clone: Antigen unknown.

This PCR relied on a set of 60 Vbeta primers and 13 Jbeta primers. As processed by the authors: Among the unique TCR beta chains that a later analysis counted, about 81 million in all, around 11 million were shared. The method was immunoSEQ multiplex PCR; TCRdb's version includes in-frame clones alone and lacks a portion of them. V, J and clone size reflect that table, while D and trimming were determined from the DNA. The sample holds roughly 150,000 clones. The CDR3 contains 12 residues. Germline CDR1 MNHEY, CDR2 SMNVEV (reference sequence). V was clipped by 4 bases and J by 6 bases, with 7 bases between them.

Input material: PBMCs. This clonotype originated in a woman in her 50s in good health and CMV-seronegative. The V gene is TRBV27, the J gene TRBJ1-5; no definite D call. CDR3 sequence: CASSSRGQPQHF. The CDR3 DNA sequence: TGTGCCAGCAGTTCCCGAGGTCAGCCCCAGCATTTT.